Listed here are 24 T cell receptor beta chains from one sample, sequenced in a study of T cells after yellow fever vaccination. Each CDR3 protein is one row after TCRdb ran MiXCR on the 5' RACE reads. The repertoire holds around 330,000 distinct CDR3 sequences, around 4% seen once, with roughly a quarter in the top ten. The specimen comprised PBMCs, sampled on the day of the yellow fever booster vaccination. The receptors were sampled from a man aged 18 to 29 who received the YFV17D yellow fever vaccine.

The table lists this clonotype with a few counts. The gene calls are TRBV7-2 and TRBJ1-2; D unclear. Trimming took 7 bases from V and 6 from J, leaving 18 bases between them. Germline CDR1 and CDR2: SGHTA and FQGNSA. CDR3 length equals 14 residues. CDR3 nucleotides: TGTGCCAGCAAGAGTGCGGGCTCCCGTGATGGCTACACCTTC. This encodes CASKSAGSRDGYTF.

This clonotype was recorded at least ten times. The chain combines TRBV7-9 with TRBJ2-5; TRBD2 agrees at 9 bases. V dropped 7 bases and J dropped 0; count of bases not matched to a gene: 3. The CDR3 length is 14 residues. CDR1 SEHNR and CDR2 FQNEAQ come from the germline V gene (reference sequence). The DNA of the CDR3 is TGTGCCAGCACCACTAGCGGGTACCAAGAGACCCAGTACTTC. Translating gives CASTTSGYQETQYF.

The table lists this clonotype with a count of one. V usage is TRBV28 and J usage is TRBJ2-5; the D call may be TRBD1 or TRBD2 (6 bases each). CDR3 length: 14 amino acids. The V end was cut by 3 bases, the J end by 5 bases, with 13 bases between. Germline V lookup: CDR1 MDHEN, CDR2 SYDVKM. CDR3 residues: CASSLGGRWETQYF. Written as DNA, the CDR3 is TGTGCCAGCAGTTTGGGGGGCAGGTGGGAGACCCAGTACTTC.

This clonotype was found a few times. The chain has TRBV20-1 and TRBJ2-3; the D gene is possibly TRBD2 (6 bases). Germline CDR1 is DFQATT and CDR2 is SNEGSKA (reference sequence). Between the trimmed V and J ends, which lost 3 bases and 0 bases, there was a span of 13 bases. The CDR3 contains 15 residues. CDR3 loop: CSARDGGTSTDTQYF. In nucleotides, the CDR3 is TGCAGTGCTAGGGACGGGGGAACTAGCACAGATACGCAGTATTTT.

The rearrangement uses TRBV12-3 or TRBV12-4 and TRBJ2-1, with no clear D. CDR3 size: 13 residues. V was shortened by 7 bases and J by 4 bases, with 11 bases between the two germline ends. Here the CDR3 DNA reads TGTGCCAGCACTGGAGACTGGTACAATGAGCAGTTCTTC. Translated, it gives CASTGDWYNEQFF.

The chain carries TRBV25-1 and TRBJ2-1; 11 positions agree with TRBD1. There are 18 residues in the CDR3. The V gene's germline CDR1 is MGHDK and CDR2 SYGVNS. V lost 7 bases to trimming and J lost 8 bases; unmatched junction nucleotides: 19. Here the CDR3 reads CASNRRTGGFGGRDEQFF. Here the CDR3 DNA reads TGTGCCAGCAATAGGAGGACAGGGGGCTTTGGGGGGAGGGATGAGCAGTTCTTC.

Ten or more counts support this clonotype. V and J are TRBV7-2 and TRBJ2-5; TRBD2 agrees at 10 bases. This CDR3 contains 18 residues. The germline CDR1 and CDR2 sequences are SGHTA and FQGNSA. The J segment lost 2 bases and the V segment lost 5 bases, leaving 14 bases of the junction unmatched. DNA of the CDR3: TGTGCCAGCAGCATCGGGGCTAGCGGGGGTCCATATCAAGAGACCCAGTACTTC. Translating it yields CASSIGASGGPYQETQYF. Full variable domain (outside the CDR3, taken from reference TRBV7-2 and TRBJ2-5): GAGVSQSPSNKVTEKGKDVELRCDPISGHTALYWYRQSLGQGLEFLIYFQGNSAPDKSGLPSDRFSAERTGGSVSTLTIQRTQQEDSAVYLCASSIGASGGPYQETQYFGPGTRLLVL.

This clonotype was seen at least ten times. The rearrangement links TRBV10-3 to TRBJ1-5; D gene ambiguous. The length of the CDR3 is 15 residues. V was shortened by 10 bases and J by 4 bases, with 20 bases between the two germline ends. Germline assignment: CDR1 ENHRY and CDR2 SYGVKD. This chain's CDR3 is CATTEGTWGNQPQHF. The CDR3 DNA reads TGTGCCACCACCGAGGGTACTTGGGGAAATCAGCCCCAGCATTTT.

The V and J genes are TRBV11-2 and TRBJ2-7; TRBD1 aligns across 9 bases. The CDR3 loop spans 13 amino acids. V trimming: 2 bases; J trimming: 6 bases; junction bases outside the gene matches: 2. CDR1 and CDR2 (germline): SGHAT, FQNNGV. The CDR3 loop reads CASSLLTGGEQYV. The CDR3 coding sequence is TGTGCCAGCAGCTTACTGACAGGGGGCGAGCAGTACGTC.

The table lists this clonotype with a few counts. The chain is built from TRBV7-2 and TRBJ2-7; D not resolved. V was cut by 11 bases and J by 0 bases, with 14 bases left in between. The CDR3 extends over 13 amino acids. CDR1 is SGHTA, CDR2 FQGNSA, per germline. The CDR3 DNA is TGTGCCGGATCGGCTGGACCCTCCTACGAGCAGTACTTC. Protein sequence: CAGSAGPSYEQYF.

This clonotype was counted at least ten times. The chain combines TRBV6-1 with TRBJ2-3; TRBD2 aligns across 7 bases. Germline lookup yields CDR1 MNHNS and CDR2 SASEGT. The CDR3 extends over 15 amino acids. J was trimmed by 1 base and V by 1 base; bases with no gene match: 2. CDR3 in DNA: TGTGCCAGCAGTGAAGGGACTAGTCGCACAGATACGCAGTATTTT. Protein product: CASSEGTSRTDTQYF.

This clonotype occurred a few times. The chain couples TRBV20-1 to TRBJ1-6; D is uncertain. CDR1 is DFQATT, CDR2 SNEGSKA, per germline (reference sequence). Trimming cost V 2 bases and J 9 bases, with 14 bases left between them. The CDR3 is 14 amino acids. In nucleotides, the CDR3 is TGCAGTGCTAGACTCCGGGGAGCTGGTTCACCCCTCCACTTT. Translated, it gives CSARLRGAGSPLHF.

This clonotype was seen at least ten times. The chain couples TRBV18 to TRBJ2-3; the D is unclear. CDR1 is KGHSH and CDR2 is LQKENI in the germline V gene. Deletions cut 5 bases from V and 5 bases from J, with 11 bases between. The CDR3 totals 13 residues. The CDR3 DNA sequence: TGTGCCAGCTCATCTACCAATGGAGATACGCAGTATTTT. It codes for CASSSTNGDTQYF.

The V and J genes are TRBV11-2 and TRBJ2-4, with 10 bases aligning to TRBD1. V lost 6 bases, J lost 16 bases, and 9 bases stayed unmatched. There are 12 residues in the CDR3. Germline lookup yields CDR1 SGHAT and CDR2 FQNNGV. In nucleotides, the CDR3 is TGTGCCAGCAGTCACCAAGGGACAGGGGAATACTTC. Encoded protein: CASSHQGTGEYF.

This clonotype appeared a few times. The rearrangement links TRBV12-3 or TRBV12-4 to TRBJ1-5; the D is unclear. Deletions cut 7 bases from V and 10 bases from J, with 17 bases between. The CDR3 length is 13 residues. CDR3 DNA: TGTGCCAGCACCTTCTCACAGTTTCGACCCCAGCATTTT. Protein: CASTFSQFRPQHF.

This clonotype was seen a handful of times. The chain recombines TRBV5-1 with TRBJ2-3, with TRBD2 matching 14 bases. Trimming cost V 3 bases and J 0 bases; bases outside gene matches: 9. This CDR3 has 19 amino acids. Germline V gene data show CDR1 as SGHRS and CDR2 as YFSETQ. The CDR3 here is CASSSPAGLAGGSTDTQYF. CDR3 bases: TGCGCCAGCAGCTCACCGGCTGGACTAGCGGGGGGAAGCACAGATACGCAGTATTTT. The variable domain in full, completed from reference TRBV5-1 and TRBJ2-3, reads KAGVTQTPRYLIKTRGQQVTLSCSPISGHRSVSWYQQTPGQGLQFLFEYFSETQRNKGNFPGRFSGRQFSNSRSEMNVSTLELGDSALYLCASSSPAGLAGGSTDTQYFGPGTRLTVL.

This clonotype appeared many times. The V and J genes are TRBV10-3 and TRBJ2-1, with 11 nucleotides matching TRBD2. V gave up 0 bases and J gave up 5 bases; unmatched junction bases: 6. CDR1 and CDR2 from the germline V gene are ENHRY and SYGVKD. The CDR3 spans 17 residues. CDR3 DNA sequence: TGTGCCATCAGTGAGTCGGCTAGCGGGGGGAAAAACAATGAGCAGTTCTTC. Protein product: CAISESASGGKNNEQFF.

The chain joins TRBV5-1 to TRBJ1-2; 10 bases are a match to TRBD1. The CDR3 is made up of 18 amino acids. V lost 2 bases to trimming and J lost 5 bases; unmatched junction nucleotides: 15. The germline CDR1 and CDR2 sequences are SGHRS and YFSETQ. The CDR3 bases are TGCGCCAGCAGCTTACTCCCCTCGACAGGGGGCCTTTCTTATGGCTACACCTTC. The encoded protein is CASSLLPSTGGLSYGYTF.

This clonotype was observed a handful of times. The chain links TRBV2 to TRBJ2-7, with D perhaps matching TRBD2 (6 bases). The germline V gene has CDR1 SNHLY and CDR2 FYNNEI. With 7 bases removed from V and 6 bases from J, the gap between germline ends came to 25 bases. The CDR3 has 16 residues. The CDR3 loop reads CASTYRDLRLSGEQYV. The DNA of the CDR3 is TGTGCCAGCACATACCGGGACTTGCGTCTATCGGGCGAGCAGTACGTC.

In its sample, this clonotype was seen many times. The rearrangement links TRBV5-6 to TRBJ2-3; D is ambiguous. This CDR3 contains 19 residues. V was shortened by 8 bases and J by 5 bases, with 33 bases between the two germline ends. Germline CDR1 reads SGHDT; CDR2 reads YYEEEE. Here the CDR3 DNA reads TGTGCCAGGGACGTACATGGTCGTAGAACTTTCGAGGTAGTAGATACGCAGTATTTT. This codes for CARDVHGRRTFEVVDTQYF.

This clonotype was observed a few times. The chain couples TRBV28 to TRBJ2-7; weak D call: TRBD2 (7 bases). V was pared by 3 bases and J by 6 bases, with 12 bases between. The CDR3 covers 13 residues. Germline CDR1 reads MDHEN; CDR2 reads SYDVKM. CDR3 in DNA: TGTGCCAGCAGTTTCAGGGGAGGGGGCGAGCAGTACGTC. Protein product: CASSFRGGGEQYV.

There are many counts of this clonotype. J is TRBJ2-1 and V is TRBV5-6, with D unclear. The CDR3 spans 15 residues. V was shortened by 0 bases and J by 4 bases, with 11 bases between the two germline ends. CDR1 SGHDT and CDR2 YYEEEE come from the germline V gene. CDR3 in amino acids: CASSLVSPDYNEQFF. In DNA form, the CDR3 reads TGTGCCAGCAGCTTGGTGTCCCCCGATTACAATGAGCAGTTCTTC.

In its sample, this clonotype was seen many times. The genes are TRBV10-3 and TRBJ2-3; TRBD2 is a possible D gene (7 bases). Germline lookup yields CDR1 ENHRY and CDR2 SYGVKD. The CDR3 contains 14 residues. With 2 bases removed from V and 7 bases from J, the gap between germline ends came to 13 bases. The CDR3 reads CAISERGGVYTQYF. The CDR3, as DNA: TGTGCCATCAGTGAGAGGGGGGGAGTATATACGCAGTATTTT.

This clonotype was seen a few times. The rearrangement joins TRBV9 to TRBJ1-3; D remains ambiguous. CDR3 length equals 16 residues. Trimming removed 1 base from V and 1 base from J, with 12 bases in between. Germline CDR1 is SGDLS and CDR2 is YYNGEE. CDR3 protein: CASSVRQSPSGNTIYF. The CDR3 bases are TGTGCCAGCAGCGTACGGCAGTCACCTTCTGGAAACACCATATATTTT.